This T cell receptor (beta chain) was sequenced for a study of T-cell memory formation after mild COVID-19. MiXCR, run by TCRdb on the 5' RACE reads, gives a single entry per CDR3 protein. This table holds hundreds of thousands of distinct CDR3 sequences, approximately 27% found once. V lost 8 bases to trimming and J lost 4 bases, with 17 bases between them. The CDR3 is 15 residues long. The V gene's germline CDR1 is MRHNA and CDR2 SNTAGT. V gene TRBV6-4 combines with J gene TRBJ2-2, with D possibly TRBD1 on 7 matching bases. Sequenced input: PBMCs or a T cell subset sorted from them (not recorded which). This clonotype was sampled from an adult woman who had mild COVID-19 (a few samples of this study predate the infection). Cell type and time point are not known. The CDR3, as DNA: TGTGCCAGCTCAGGGGGACCAGCGGGCACCGGGGAGCTGTTTTTT. Translating it yields CASSGGPAGTGELFF.